Presented here are 29 T cell receptor beta chains from one specimen sequenced in a study of shared clonotypes between healthy human individuals. Sequencing was performed with immunoSEQ multiplex PCR; in TCRdb, only in-frame clones are kept and a portion is missing. The data show over a million clones, 96% seen once. Sequenced input: naive CD4+ T cells sorted from blood. The subset is: CD45RA+ positively selected. The origin of the receptors is a man aged 25-45 years in good health.

The rearrangement joins TRBV7-9 to TRBJ2-3; no clear D gene. The CDR3 is 13 residues long. Trimming shortened V by 4 bases and J by 6 bases, and 11 bases separated the two germline ends. Per germline, CDR1 SEHNR and CDR2 FQNEAQ (reference sequence). The CDR3 DNA is TGTGCCAGCAGCTCCCAACTCGGGGATACGCAGTATTTT. Residues: CASSSQLGDTQYF.

This chain links TRBV2 with TRBJ2-1, with D perhaps TRBD2 (5 bases). CDR3 length: 13 amino acids. The V end was cut by 4 bases, the J end by 6 bases, with 10 bases between. The germline CDR1 and CDR2 sequences are SNHLY and FYNNEI. The CDR3 DNA is TGTGCCAGCAGTGTTAGAGGGTCCAATGAGCAGTTCTTC. Translation gives CASSVRGSNEQFF.

The V call is TRBV25-1, the J call TRBJ1-4; D might be TRBD1 (6 bases). V dropped 3 bases and J dropped 8 bases, with 13 bases sitting between them. The CDR3 runs 14 residues. Looked up from germline, CDR1 is MGHDK and CDR2 is SYGVNS. This CDR3 reads CASSDRTGWEKLFF. In DNA, the CDR3 is TGTGCCAGCAGTGACCGCACAGGGTGGGAAAAACTGTTTTTT.

The chain has TRBV5-4 and TRBJ2-3; possibly TRBD1 for D (6 bases). The CDR3 is 14 amino acids. Germline V gives CDR1 SGHNT, CDR2 YYREEE (reference sequence). V was pared by 6 bases and J by 0 bases, with 11 bases between. In DNA form, the CDR3 reads TGTGCCAGCATCAGAAGGGGGAGCACAGATACGCAGTATTTT. It is translated as CASIRRGSTDTQYF.

The chain employs TRBV5-5 and TRBJ2-1; D is ambiguous. The CDR3 runs 15 residues. Germline V gene sequence: CDR1 SGHKS, CDR2 YYEKEE (reference sequence). Trimming stripped 0 bases from V and 4 bases from J, with 11 bases between. CDR3 sequence: CASSLDVVSYNEQFF. CDR3 DNA sequence: TGTGCCAGCAGCTTGGATGTAGTAAGTTACAATGAGCAGTTCTTC.

V gene TRBV29-1 combines with J gene TRBJ2-5; TRBD2 matches 8 bases. V lost 6 bases and J lost 4; bases outside the gene matches: 13. The CDR3 sequence is 15 residues long. The V gene's germline CDR1 is SQVTM and CDR2 ANQGSEA. CDR3 loop: CSVPFGGGRIETQYF. DNA of the CDR3: TGCAGCGTACCTTTCGGGGGGGGTCGAATAGAGACCCAGTACTTC. The complete variable domain, with remaining parts taken from reference TRBV29-1 and TRBJ2-5, reads SAVISQKPSRDICQRGTSLTIQCQVDSQVTMMFWYRQQPGQSLTLIATANQGSEATYESGFVIDKFPISRPNLTFSTLTVSNMSPEDSSIYLCSVPFGGGRIETQYFGPGTRLLVL.

The chain links TRBV10-3 to TRBJ2-7; D could derive from TRBD1 or TRBD2 (5 bases each). The V and J ends lost 8 bases and 9 bases respectively, with 14 bases between them. Germline CDR1 is ENHRY and CDR2 is SYGVKD. The CDR3 is 11 amino acids. The CDR3 is CAISQEVAQYF. CDR3 DNA sequence: TGTGCCATCTCACAGGAGGTTGCGCAGTACTTC.

The chain has TRBV25-1 and TRBJ2-5; 8 positions match TRBD2. The ends lost 1 base at V and 7 bases at J; junction bases unmatched: 8. CDR1 and CDR2 (germline): MGHDK, SYGVNS. The CDR3 spans 15 residues. The CDR3 is CASSESGRGAVTQYF. The DNA for the CDR3 is TGTGCCAGCAGTGAATCTGGGCGGGGGGCGGTGACCCAGTACTTC.

As regards this clone: Other DNA sequences in the sample encode the same CDR3. This sequence joins TRBV10-1 and TRBJ2-1; D perhaps matches TRBD2 (6 bases). Trimming took 0 bases from V and 7 from J, leaving 7 bases between them. Germline loops: CDR1 WNHNN, CDR2 SYGVQD (reference sequence). This CDR3 comprises 13 residues. CDR3 protein: CASSESGGNEQFF. The DNA of the CDR3 is TGCGCCAGCAGTGAGTCTGGGGGGAATGAGCAGTTCTTC.

The chain uses TRBV5-1 and TRBJ2-7; 11 bases are shared with TRBD1. The V gene end was trimmed by 4 bases and the J gene end by 4 bases; junction bases not matched to a gene: 7. The CDR3 has 15 residues. Germline values: CDR1 SGHRS, CDR2 YFSETQ. CDR3 nucleotides: TGCGCCAGCAGCACTGGGACAGGGGGAGGTTACGAGCAGTACTTC. This translates into CASSTGTGGGYEQYF.

The chain couples TRBV5-1 to TRBJ1-2; D gene ambiguous. CDR1 SGHRS and CDR2 YFSETQ come from the germline V gene. The CDR3 loop spans 16 amino acids. The V gene lost 3 bases and the J gene lost 8 bases, with 23 bases spanning the gap. CDR3 loop: CASSSSIIGRTEGYTF. Here the CDR3 DNA reads TGCGCCAGCAGCTCTAGTATTATTGGCAGGACGGAAGGCTACACCTTC. Supplemented by reference TRBV5-1 and TRBJ1-2, the full variable domain reads KAGVTQTPRYLIKTRGQQVTLSCSPISGHRSVSWYQQTPGQGLQFLFEYFSETQRNKGNFPGRFSGRQFSNSRSEMNVSTLELGDSALYLCASSSSIIGRTEGYTFGSGTRLTVV.

The chain recombines TRBV5-1 with TRBJ2-6, with 10 bases lining up with TRBD1. The CDR3 runs 20 residues. Germline assignment: CDR1 SGHRS and CDR2 YFSETQ. The trim removed 4 bases at V and 0 bases at J, leaving 13 bases unmatched. CDR3: CASSTRQGAFGLSGANVLTF. CDR3 nucleotide sequence: TGCGCCAGCAGCACAAGACAGGGGGCGTTCGGCCTCTCTGGGGCCAACGTCCTGACTTTC.

J is TRBJ2-5 and V is TRBV5-1, with a possible D match to TRBD2 (7 bases). Germline loops: CDR1 SGHRS, CDR2 YFSETQ. Trimming shortened V by 4 bases and J by 4 bases, and 26 bases separated the two germline ends. The CDR3 length is 18 residues. Written as DNA, the CDR3 is TGCGCCAGCAGCCGTCCCAAGAGGGGGGGCAGTTCTCCAGAGACCCAGTACTTC. Its translation is CASSRPKRGGSSPETQYF.

This sequence joins TRBV29-1 and TRBJ1-2; D possibly corresponds to TRBD1 (6 bases). Germline V CDR1 and CDR2: SQVTM, ANQGSEA. The CDR3 spans 13 residues. Trimming took 6 bases from V and 7 from J, leaving 18 bases between them. The CDR3 sequence: CSVPPAGAFGYTF. CDR3 sequence (DNA): TGCAGCGTCCCGCCGGCGGGGGCGTTTGGCTACACCTTC. The full variable domain, its missing parts supplied by reference TRBV29-1 and TRBJ1-2, is SAVISQKPSRDICQRGTSLTIQCQVDSQVTMMFWYRQQPGQSLTLIATANQGSEATYESGFVIDKFPISRPNLTFSTLTVSNMSPEDSSIYLCSVPPAGAFGYTFGSGTRLTVV.

This clone was seen only once. The V and J genes are TRBV5-6 and TRBJ1-5; D possibly corresponds to TRBD1 (6 bases). The germline gives CDR1 SGHDT, CDR2 YYEEEE. Trimming took off 1 base at V and 3 bases at J, with 17 bases between the two ends. The CDR3 contains 17 residues. CDR3 nucleotides: TGTGCCAGCAGCTTGAAGGCAGGGGTCGATAACAATCAGCCCCAGCATTTT. Residues: CASSLKAGVDNNQPQHF.

This clone showed up just once. V gene TRBV29-1 combines with J gene TRBJ2-3; the D is unclear. In germline, CDR1 is SQVTM, CDR2 ANQGSEA. Deletions cut 5 bases from V and 3 bases from J, with 12 bases between. The CDR3 is 13 amino acids. The CDR3 spells CSVYLGGTDTQYF. In DNA form, the CDR3 reads TGCAGCGTTTATTTGGGTGGAACAGATACGCAGTATTTT.

This chain joins TRBV5-4 and TRBJ2-4, with TRBD1 as a possible D gene (5 bases). Per germline, CDR1 SGHNT and CDR2 YYREEE (reference sequence). The V gene lost 7 bases and the J gene lost 8 bases, with 16 bases spanning the gap. This CDR3 is 13 amino acids long. The CDR3 coding sequence is TGTGCCAGCCGTTTGGGGCCGGCGGACATTCAGTACTTC. Amino acid sequence: CASRLGPADIQYF.

The rearrangement joins TRBV5-5 to TRBJ2-7; D ambiguous. Trimming cost V 0 bases and J 2 bases, with 15 bases left between them. The CDR3 is made up of 16 amino acids. Germline-derived CDR1 and CDR2 are SGHKS and YYEKEE (reference sequence). CDR3 sequence reads: CASSLGSSGYTYEQYF. Here the CDR3 DNA reads TGTGCCAGCAGCTTGGGATCATCAGGCTATACCTACGAGCAGTACTTC.

The chain is built from TRBV28 and TRBJ1-5; 8 positions match TRBD1. Trimming removed 10 bases from V and 3 bases from J; junction bases left unmatched: 20. CDR1 and CDR2 (germline): MDHEN, SYDVKM. This CDR3 has 18 residues. The CDR3 DNA reads as TGTGCCACCGGGAGGACAGGGCGGTGGGGAGAGATCAATCAGCCCCAGCATTTT. This encodes CATGRTGRWGEINQPQHF. Full variable domain (missing parts from reference TRBV28 and TRBJ1-5): DVKVTQSSRYLVKRTGEKVFLECVQDMDHENMFWYRQDPGLGLRLIYFSYDVKMKEKGDIPEGYSVSREKKERFSLILESASTNQTSMYLCATGRTGRWGEINQPQHFGDGTRLSIL.

The gene calls are TRBV9 and TRBJ2-1, with D hard to call. Between the trimmed V and J ends, which lost 0 bases and 9 bases, there was a span of 10 bases. This CDR3 has 13 amino acids. Germline V lookup: CDR1 SGDLS, CDR2 YYNGEE. CDR3 in amino acids: CASSVAPRFEQFF. The CDR3 DNA is TGTGCCAGCAGCGTAGCCCCAAGGTTTGAGCAGTTCTTC.

V and J are TRBV25-1 and TRBJ2-6, with 10 bases fitting TRBD1. Germline CDR1 and CDR2: MGHDK and SYGVNS. The CDR3 length is 18 residues. V shed 9 bases and J 4 bases; nucleotides not matched to a gene: 15. The CDR3 DNA reads as TGTGCCAGTCTTAGCCGGACAGGGGGATTTGAGGGGGCCAACGTCCTGACTTTC. It codes for CASLSRTGGFEGANVLTF. The variable domain in full, completed from reference TRBV25-1 and TRBJ2-6, reads EADIYQTPRYLVIGTGKKITLECSQTMGHDKMYWYQQDPGMELHLIHYSYGVNSTEKGDLSSESTVSRIRTEHFPLTLESARPSHTSQYLCASLSRTGGFEGANVLTFGAGSRLTVL.

J is TRBJ2-5 and V is TRBV29-1, with D perhaps matching TRBD2 (6 bases). Trimming shortened V by 1 base and J by 7 bases, and 13 bases separated the two germline ends. Germline-derived CDR1 and CDR2 are SQVTM and ANQGSEA. This CDR3 region has 13 residues. The CDR3 loop is CSVEGGGMGTQYF. The CDR3, as DNA: TGCAGCGTTGAAGGAGGAGGGATGGGGACCCAGTACTTC.

The genes are TRBV6-6 and TRBJ1-3; D gene ambiguous. Germline-derived CDR1 and CDR2 are MNHNY and SVGAGI (reference sequence). Trimming left V 2 bases short and J 2 bases short, with 13 bases between. CDR3 size: 16 residues. The chain's CDR3 is CASSYPGGKAGNTIYF. DNA of the CDR3: TGTGCCAGCAGTTACCCAGGCGGGAAAGCTGGAAACACCATATATTTT.

The chain combines TRBV25-1 with TRBJ1-5; the D gene is possibly TRBD1 (5 bases). The CDR3 covers 16 residues. Germline CDR1 is MGHDK and CDR2 is SYGVNS. The V gene lost 3 bases and the J gene lost 2 bases, with 14 bases spanning the gap. The CDR3 DNA sequence: TGTGCCAGCAGTGACTCCGGGGGGAGAGGCAATCAGCCCCAGCATTTT. Amino acids: CASSDSGGRGNQPQHF.

V usage is TRBV18 and J usage is TRBJ1-1, with 7 positions matching TRBD1. Germline CDR1 is KGHSH and CDR2 is LQKENI. V was clipped by 3 bases and J by 4 bases; unmatched bases: 8. CDR3 length equals 15 residues. Here the CDR3 reads CASSPSQGIGTEAFF. The DNA of the CDR3 is TGTGCCAGCTCACCTTCACAGGGGATCGGCACTGAAGCTTTCTTT.

To note about this clone: This CDR3 is also generated by other DNA sequences in the sample. This chain connects TRBV9 to TRBJ2-1; 7 nucleotides line up with TRBD2. CDR3 length equals 13 residues. The V segment lost 2 bases and the J segment 6 bases; nucleotides outside the gene matches: 2. The V gene's germline CDR1 is SGDLS and CDR2 YYNGEE. Here the CDR3 reads CASSVGTINEQFF. Here the CDR3 DNA reads TGTGCCAGCAGCGTCGGGACTATCAATGAGCAGTTCTTC.

The chain uses TRBV6-6 and TRBJ1-1; the D gene is possibly TRBD1 (6 bases). This CDR3 is built from 13 residues. Looked up from germline, CDR1 is MNHNY and CDR2 is SVGAGI (reference sequence). Trimming pared 9 bases from V and 1 base from J, leaving 12 bases between. The CDR3 loop reads CASSGTPNTEAFF. In DNA form, the CDR3 reads TGTGCCAGTTCCGGGACACCGAACACTGAAGCTTTCTTT.

The chain combines TRBV9 with TRBJ2-7; tentatively, D is TRBD2 (6 bases). This CDR3 region has 15 residues. The germline V gene has CDR1 SGDLS and CDR2 YYNGEE. Trimming removed 0 bases from V and 2 bases from J, with 12 bases in between. CDR3 nucleotides: TGTGCCAGCAGCGTAGCAGTTAGCGGAGCCTACGAGCAGTACTTC. This translates into CASSVAVSGAYEQYF.

In the case of this clone: The sample carries other DNA sequences with the same CDR3. The chain joins TRBV6-1 to TRBJ2-7; TRBD2 might be the D (7 bases). The CDR3 consists of 17 residues. The germline V and J ends were trimmed by 1 base and 6 bases, with 22 bases remaining between them. The germline V gene encodes CDR1 MNHNS and CDR2 SASEGT. The CDR3 nucleotides are TGTGCCAGCAGTGAAGGAGTCGGGGGGCTTCTCCGGGGCGAGCAGTACTTC. Translating gives CASSEGVGGLLRGEQYF.